This T cell receptor beta chain comes out of a study of blood T cell repertoires in COVID-19. The CDR3 sequence is 18 residues long. The germline V gene has CDR1 SGHVS and CDR2 FNYEAQ. V dropped 5 bases and J dropped 5; count of bases not matched to a gene: 19. TCRdb's table, derived via immunoSEQ multiplex PCR, lists solely in-frame clones and lacks some. The table lists some 200,000 clones, around 81% of them singletons. V is TRBV7-6 and J is TRBJ2-7; 9 bases are shared with TRBD2. The sample comprised peripheral blood. This clonotype originated in a woman between 35 and 50 years old with COVID-19, enrolled during active disease. CDR3 sequence reads: CASSIKQGYSGRGDEQYF. CDR3 nucleotides: TGTGCCAGCAGCATCAAGCAGGGGTATAGCGGGAGAGGTGACGAGCAGTACTTC.